Listed below are T cell receptor beta chains from one sample, sequenced in a study of blood T cell repertoires in COVID-19. Generated by immunoSEQ multiplex PCR, the TCRdb table keeps only in-frame clones and is missing some. The repertoire holds hundreds of thousands of clones, with 70% to 90% as singletons. The sequencing sample was made of peripheral blood. The receptor set was obtained from a woman aged 40 to 50 who had recovered from COVID-19. The CDR3 runs from the conserved cysteine through the conserved F or W. The D gene is left open where the match is weak. The size field is filled for only some rows; it gives once, few, many or a size class.

V,J,size,D,CDR3,DNA
TRBV2,TRBJ1-2,NA,TRBD1,CASKVGTGGDYGYTF,TGTGCCAGCAAGGTCGGGACAGGGGGCGACTATGGCTACACCTTC
TRBV30,TRBJ1-2,NA,TRBD1,CAWKPDRGGNYGYTF,TGTGCCTGGAAACCGGACAGGGGAGGTAACTATGGCTACACCTTC
TRBV7-9,TRBJ2-1,NA,NA,CASSLISGIYNEQFF,TGTGCCAGCAGCCTCATCTCGGGGATCTACAATGAGCAGTTCTTC
TRBV6-5,TRBJ1-3,NA,TRBD1,CASGDRGSGNTIYF,TGTGCCAGCGGAGACAGGGGCTCTGGAAACACCATATATTTT
TRBV5-1,TRBJ1-6,NA,TRBD1,CASSSWDRGSSYNSPLHF,TGCGCCAGCAGCTCCTGGGACAGGGGGAGCTCCTATAATTCACCCCTCCACTTT
TRBV30,TRBJ1-2,NA,NA,CAWSGWALSNYGYTF,TGTGCCTGGAGTGGGTGGGCCTTATCTAACTATGGCTACACCTTC
TRBV5-6,TRBJ1-2,NA,NA,CASSLDRGLYGYTF,TGTGCCAGCAGCTTGGACCGGGGGTTATATGGCTACACCTTC
TRBV30,TRBJ1-2,NA,TRBD1,CAWSFSGGESRGYTF,TGTGCCTGGAGTTTCTCAGGGGGTGAATCGAGAGGCTACACCTTC
TRBV5-8,TRBJ2-7,NA,NA,CASRSGISEQYF,TGTGCCAGCAGGAGCGGCATCAGCGAGCAGTACTTC
TRBV7-2,TRBJ2-3,NA,NA,CASSPDRTSTDTQYF,TGTGCCAGCAGCCCGGACAGAACTAGCACAGATACGCAGTATTTT
TRBV18,TRBJ2-7,NA,TRBD2,CASSPAGGLYEQYF,TGTGCCAGCTCCCCAGCGGGGGGGCTCTACGAGCAGTACTTC
TRBV7-2,TRBJ2-1,NA,TRBD1,CASSFRTGGENEQFF,TGTGCCAGCAGCTTCCGCACAGGGGGTGAAAATGAGCAGTTCTTC
TRBV9,TRBJ2-1,once,TRBD2,CASSARREGNNEQFF,TGTGCCAGCAGCGCGCGGCGGGAGGGTAACAATGAGCAGTTCTTC
TRBV7-2,TRBJ1-2,once,TRBD1,CASSLDRANYGYTF,TGTGCCAGCAGCCTGGACAGGGCAAACTATGGCTACACCTTC
TRBV6-5,TRBJ1-4,NA,NA,CASSYGDGSEGLFF,TGTGCCAGCAGTTACGGGGACGGGAGTGAGGGACTGTTTTTT
TRBV6-2/TRBV6-3,TRBJ2-7,NA,TRBD1,CASSYNGQGEAYEQYF,TGTGCCAGCAGTTATAATGGACAGGGAGAAGCCTACGAGCAGTACTTC
TRBV21-1,TRBJ2-5,NA,NA,CASSKGGGPLREAGETQYF,TGTGCCAGCAGCAAAGGCGGGGGGCCTTTGCGGGAGGCGGGGGAGACCCAGTACTTC
TRBV29-1,TRBJ2-1,NA,NA,CSGTTPSYNEQFF,TGCAGCGGGACTACCCCCTCCTACAATGAGCAGTTCTTC
TRBV7-2,TRBJ2-5,NA,NA,CASSLVRGQETQYF,TGTGCCAGCAGCTTAGTGCGGGGTCAAGAGACCCAGTACTTC
TRBV18,TRBJ2-2,NA,TRBD1,CASSPPGQKDTGELFF,TGTGCCAGCTCCCCCCCGGGACAGAAAGACACCGGGGAGCTGTTTTTT
TRBV19,TRBJ1-4,NA,NA,CASSIRNEKLFF,TGTGCCAGTAGTATCCGTAATGAAAAACTGTTTTTT
TRBV18,TRBJ1-3,NA,TRBD1,CASSRDSSGNTIYF,TGTGCCAGCTCACGGGACAGCTCTGGAAACACCATATATTTT
TRBV27,TRBJ2-5,NA,NA,CASRAWAGLDETQYF,TGTGCCAGCAGGGCCTGGGCGGGGCTGGATGAGACCCAGTACTTC
TRBV19,TRBJ1-2,NA,TRBD1,CASSFGQGDYGYTF,TGTGCCAGTAGTTTCGGACAGGGAGACTATGGCTACACCTTC
TRBV27,TRBJ2-1,NA,TRBD2,CASASSGDNEQFF,TGTGCCAGCGCCTCTAGCGGAGACAATGAGCAGTTCTTC
TRBV7-8,TRBJ2-3,NA,NA,CASSSRLEFTDTQYF,TGTGCCAGCAGCTCCAGACTAGAATTCACAGATACGCAGTATTTT
TRBV15,TRBJ2-1,once,NA,CATSRVEIGGRDEQFF,TGTGCCACCAGCAGAGTCGAAATCGGGGGGCGGGATGAGCAGTTCTTC
TRBV4-1,TRBJ2-7,NA,TRBD1,CASSLLPGQGESYEQYF,TGCGCCAGCAGCCTCCTTCCTGGACAGGGAGAATCCTACGAGCAGTACTTC
TRBV27,TRBJ2-1,NA,TRBD2,CASRYGGVGEQFF,TGTGCCAGCAGGTACGGGGGGGTCGGTGAGCAGTTCTTC
TRBV14,TRBJ2-7,NA,NA,CASSPGPHYEQYF,TGTGCCAGCAGCCCGGGTCCCCACTACGAGCAGTACTTC
TRBV19,TRBJ1-6,NA,NA,CASSMMGGVESPLHF,TGTGCCAGTAGTATGATGGGAGGGGTAGAGTCACCCCTCCACTTT
TRBV4-1,TRBJ1-2,NA,NA,CASSPQGIANYGYTF,TGCGCCAGCAGCCCACAGGGTATAGCTAACTATGGCTACACCTTC
TRBV18,TRBJ1-2,NA,NA,CASSPREDYGYTF,TGTGCCAGCTCACCGCGGGAGGACTATGGCTACACCTTC
TRBV5-6,TRBJ1-3,NA,NA,CASSIPGADGNTIYF,TGTGCCAGCAGCATACCAGGGGCCGACGGAAACACCATATATTTT
TRBV4-1,TRBJ2-5,NA,TRBD2,CASSPLAGKETQYF,TGCGCCAGCAGCCCGTTAGCGGGGAAAGAGACCCAGTACTTC
TRBV19,TRBJ2-3,NA,NA,CASSPGEHTDTQYF,TGTGCCAGTAGTCCCGGAGAACACACAGATACGCAGTATTTT
TRBV11-2,TRBJ2-7,NA,NA,CASSLRGLDLEQYF,TGTGCCAGCAGCTTACGGGGACTGGACCTAGAGCAGTACTTC
TRBV10-2,TRBJ2-3,NA,TRBD2,CASSASGGTDTQYF,TGCGCCAGCTCCGCTAGCGGGGGCACAGACACGCAGTATTTT
TRBV14,TRBJ1-2,NA,NA,CASSHGFYGYTF,TGTGCCAGCAGCCACGGTTTCTATGGCTACACCTTC
TRBV19,TRBJ1-2,NA,TRBD1,CASSIQGQGNGYTF,TGTGCCAGTAGTATACAAGGACAGGGCAATGGCTACACCTTC
TRBV12-3/TRBV12-4,TRBJ2-3,once,TRBD1,CASSNQGADTQYF,TGTGCCAGCAGTAATCAGGGGGCAGATACGCAGTATTTT
TRBV19,TRBJ2-3,NA,TRBD2,CASSTGLAGGKDTQYF,TGTGCCAGTAGTACGGGACTAGCGGGAGGGAAAGATACGCAGTATTTT
TRBV3-1/TRBV3-2,TRBJ1-3,NA,TRBD1,CASSLTGGYTGNTIYF,TGTGCCAGCAGCCTTACAGGGGGCTACACTGGAAACACCATATATTTT
TRBV15,TRBJ2-1,once,NA,CATSRATRYNEQFF,TGTGCCACCAGCAGAGCTACTAGGTACAATGAGCAGTTCTTC
TRBV6-2/TRBV6-3,TRBJ2-5,NA,TRBD2,CASSSTGGGETQYF,TGTGCCAGCAGTTCGACGGGGGGAGGAGAGACCCAGTACTTC
TRBV7-8,TRBJ1-5,once,NA,CASSHRVDGSGPQHF,TGTGCCAGCAGCCACAGGGTTGACGGTTCAGGACCCCAGCATTTT
TRBV30,TRBJ2-7,NA,NA,CAWSVRGLADEQYF,TGTGCCTGGAGTGTACGGGGGCTAGCGGACGAGCAGTACTTC
TRBV6-2/TRBV6-3,TRBJ2-3,NA,NA,CASSYWAGGTDTQYF,TGTGCCAGCAGTTACTGGGCAGGGGGCACAGATACGCAGTATTTT
TRBV5-1,TRBJ1-2,NA,TRBD1,CASSWDSYYGYTF,TGCGCCAGCAGCTGGGACAGCTACTATGGCTACACCTTC
TRBV19,TRBJ2-1,NA,NA,CASSMGPRSYNEQFF,TGTGCCAGTAGCATGGGTCCTAGGTCTTACAATGAGCAGTTCTTC
TRBV7-2,TRBJ2-3,NA,NA,CASTSTSGTGADTQYF,TGTGCCAGCACTTCCACCTCCGGGACTGGGGCCGATACGCAGTATTTT
TRBV5-8,TRBJ1-3,NA,TRBD1,CASSPGQGKATIYF,TGTGCCAGCAGCCCGGGACAGGGAAAGGCCACCATATATTTT
TRBV4-3,TRBJ1-6,once,NA,CASSQDRRGGYSPLHF,TGCGCCAGCAGCCAAGATAGGAGGGGAGGTTATTCACCCCTCCACTTT
TRBV5-4,TRBJ2-6,NA,TRBD2,CASSWGTSFSSGANVLTF,TGTGCCAGCAGCTGGGGGACTAGCTTCAGCTCTGGGGCCAACGTCCTGACTTTC
TRBV4-2,TRBJ2-5,once,TRBD2,CASSQRGERETQYF,TGTGCCAGCAGCCAACGGGGGGAACGAGAGACCCAGTACTTC
TRBV7-3,TRBJ2-3,NA,NA,CASSPWGGVTDTQYF,TGTGCCAGCAGCCCCTGGGGAGGTGTGACAGATACGCAGTATTTT
TRBV6-2/TRBV6-3,TRBJ2-5,NA,NA,CASSHRESETQYF,TGTGCCAGCAGTCACAGGGAATCGGAGACCCAGTACTTC